These T cell receptor beta chains were read from a single sample in a study of sequential checkpoint blockade in melanoma. Using immunoSEQ multiplex PCR, the repertoire was profiled, and TCRdb retains in-frame clones only, with some absent. The sample yields fewer than 40,000 clones, about 88% seen once. Sample: CD8+ T cells sorted from blood (inferred from file names), taken from a patient given nivolumab and ipilimumab in sequence. Receptors were obtained from a human donor with melanoma. The CDR3 runs from the conserved cysteine through the conserved F or W. The D gene is left open where the match is weak. Clone size appears in some rows only: once, few, many, or a class for an expanded clone.

V: TRBV7-9; D: TRBD1; size: .; J: TRBJ1-4; CDR3: CASSWGTGGDEKLFF; DNA: TGTGCCAGCAGCTGGGGGACAGGGGGCGATGAAAAACTGTTTTTT
V: TRBV7-3; D: TRBD1; size: .; J: TRBJ2-2; CDR3: CASSDRDRASGELFF; DNA: TGTGCCAGCAGCGACCGGGACAGGGCCTCCGGGGAGCTGTTTTTT
V: TRBV6-4; D: TRBD2; size: .; J: TRBJ2-3; CDR3: CASSAGLAGPTDTQYF; DNA: TGTGCCAGCAGTGCGGGACTAGCGGGACCCACAGATACGCAGTATTTT
V: TRBV7-9; D: TRBD1; size: .; J: TRBJ2-1; CDR3: CASSHPGQGSNEQFF; DNA: TGTGCCAGCAGCCACCCGGGACAGGGATCCAATGAGCAGTTCTTC
V: TRBV7-9; D: TRBD1; size: .; J: TRBJ1-2; CDR3: CASSLPGGLYGYTF; DNA: TGTGCCAGCAGCTTACCAGGGGGGCTCTATGGCTACACCTTC
V: TRBV9; D: TRBD1; size: .; J: TRBJ2-7; CDR3: CASSVGGQSYEQYF; DNA: TGTGCCAGCAGCGTAGGGGGACAGTCCTACGAGCAGTACTTC
V: TRBV11-2; D: TRBD2; size: .; J: TRBJ2-5; CDR3: CASSLDSSGGETQYF; DNA: TGTGCCAGCAGCTTAGATTCCTCGGGAGGGGAGACCCAGTACTTC
V: TRBV7-9; D: .; size: .; J: TRBJ2-4; CDR3: CASSLVGGKNIQYF; DNA: TGTGCCAGCAGCTTAGTAGGGGGCAAAAACATTCAGTACTTC
V: TRBV9; D: TRBD1; size: .; J: TRBJ2-5; CDR3: CASSNSNDRGDLQETQYF; DNA: TGTGCCAGCAGCAATTCCAACGACAGGGGGGACCTTCAAGAGACCCAGTACTTC
V: TRBV6-4; D: TRBD1; size: few; J: TRBJ2-2; CDR3: CASSLPETGSSNTGELFF; DNA: TGTGCCAGCAGTTTACCGGAGACAGGGAGTTCGAACACCGGGGAGCTGTTTTTT
V: TRBV4-1; D: .; size: .; J: TRBJ1-2; CDR3: CASSQEYGGSNYGYTF; DNA: TGCGCCAGCAGCCAAGAATACGGGGGGTCGAACTATGGCTACACCTTC
V: TRBV5-1; D: TRBD1; size: .; J: TRBJ2-2; CDR3: CASYREIDRVNTGELFF; DNA: TGCGCCAGCTACAGGGAAATCGACAGGGTCAACACCGGGGAGCTGTTTTTT
V: TRBV27; D: .; size: medium-sized; J: TRBJ1-1; CDR3: CASSLIGGANTEAFF; DNA: TGTGCCAGCAGTTTAATTGGGGGGGCGAACACTGAAGCTTTCTTT
V: TRBV6-5; D: .; size: .; J: TRBJ1-2; CDR3: CASSYTGTGGLDYTF; DNA: TGTGCCAGCAGTTACACCGGGACCGGGGGACTTGACTACACCTTC
V: TRBV7-9; D: TRBD1; size: .; J: TRBJ2-3; CDR3: CASSHTAGTGVTDTQYF; DNA: TGTGCCAGCAGCCATACTGCCGGGACAGGGGTTACAGATACGCAGTATTTT
V: TRBV5-8; D: .; size: .; J: TRBJ1-5; CDR3: CASSLVQYNQPQHF; DNA: TGTGCCAGCAGCTTGGTACAGTACAATCAGCCCCAGCATTTT
V: TRBV7-3; D: TRBD2; size: .; J: TRBJ2-1; CDR3: CASSSQPGLAGSGEQFF; DNA: TGTGCCAGCAGCTCCCAACCTGGACTAGCGGGGTCTGGCGAGCAGTTCTTC
V: TRBV4-2; D: .; size: few; J: TRBJ1-4; CDR3: CASSQDGQGLWEKLFF; DNA: TGTGCCAGCAGCCAAGACGGGCAGGGACTTTGGGAAAAACTGTTTTTT
V: TRBV27; D: TRBD2; size: once; J: TRBJ2-2; CDR3: CASSSGLAVATGELFF; DNA: TGTGCCAGCAGTTCAGGACTAGCGGTGGCCACCGGGGAGCTGTTTTTT
V: TRBV6-6; D: TRBD2; size: .; J: TRBJ2-4; CDR3: CASGGGTNIQYF; DNA: TGTGCCAGCGGCGGGGGGACAAACATTCAGTACTTC
V: TRBV29-1; D: .; size: .; J: TRBJ1-4; CDR3: CSVKQGFGEKLFF; DNA: TGCAGCGTTAAACAGGGTTTTGGTGAAAAACTGTTTTTT
V: TRBV28; D: .; size: .; J: TRBJ1-5; CDR3: CASSFEGPQHF; DNA: TGTGCCAGCAGTTTCGAGGGGCCCCAGCATTTT
V: TRBV5-1; D: TRBD2; size: .; J: TRBJ2-2; CDR3: CASSLSGANTGELFF; DNA: TGCGCCAGCAGCTTAAGCGGGGCGAACACCGGGGAGCTGTTTTTT
V: TRBV27; D: TRBD2; size: .; J: TRBJ2-3; CDR3: CASSSRLAGPTDTQYF; DNA: TGTGCCAGCAGTTCGCGGCTAGCGGGACCGACAGATACGCAGTATTTT
V: TRBV27; D: .; size: .; J: TRBJ1-2; CDR3: CASSLIFGGGRNYGYTF; DNA: TGTGCCAGCAGTTTAATCTTCGGGGGGGGACGGAACTATGGCTACACCTTC
V: TRBV19; D: TRBD1; size: few; J: TRBJ1-5; CDR3: CASSPGQKNQPQHF; DNA: TGTGCCAGTAGTCCGGGACAGAAGAATCAGCCCCAGCATTTT
V: TRBV9; D: .; size: .; J: TRBJ2-7; CDR3: CASSETTHPYEQYF; DNA: TGTGCCAGCAGCGAGACGACTCACCCCTACGAGCAGTACTTC
V: TRBV5-6; D: TRBD1; size: .; J: TRBJ2-7; CDR3: CASSSDRGGWSSYEQYF; DNA: TGTGCCAGCAGCTCCGACAGGGGGGGGTGGAGCTCCTACGAGCAGTACTTC
V: TRBV29-1; D: TRBD1; size: .; J: TRBJ1-2; CDR3: CSVGGGQVQGYTF; DNA: TGCAGCGTTGGAGGGGGACAGGTCCAGGGCTACACCTTC
V: TRBV5-1; D: TRBD2; size: .; J: TRBJ2-1; CDR3: CASSLGGGPLSGSRNNEQFF; DNA: TGCGCCAGCAGCTTGGGTGGGGGCCCCCTTAGCGGGAGTCGAAACAATGAGCAGTTCTTC
V: TRBV15; D: .; size: .; J: TRBJ1-2; CDR3: CATSRDLPVGYTF; DNA: TGTGCCACCAGCAGAGATCTTCCGGTTGGCTACACCTTC
V: TRBV5-6; D: TRBD1; size: .; J: TRBJ2-4; CDR3: CASSTLQGDKNIQYF; DNA: TGTGCCAGCAGCACACTACAGGGGGACAAAAACATTCAGTACTTC
V: TRBV7-6; D: TRBD1; size: .; J: TRBJ2-1; CDR3: CASSPGTDPYEQFF; DNA: TGTGCCAGCAGCCCCGGGACAGACCCATACGAGCAGTTCTTC
V: TRBV2; D: .; size: .; J: TRBJ1-1; CDR3: CASSQAGPNTEAFF; DNA: TGTGCCTCATCCCAGGCGGGACCGAACACTGAAGCTTTCTTT
V: TRBV19; D: TRBD1; size: .; J: TRBJ1-2; CDR3: CASLGQGGYGYTF; DNA: TGTGCCAGTCTTGGACAGGGTGGCTATGGCTACACCTTC
V: TRBV27; D: .; size: .; J: TRBJ2-3; CDR3: CASSYGRTSTDTQYF; DNA: TGTGCCAGCAGTTACGGTAGGACATCCACAGATACGCAGTATTTT
V: TRBV6-1; D: .; size: .; J: TRBJ1-5; CDR3: CASRQGVEPQHF; DNA: TGTGCCAGCAGGCAGGGTGTGGAGCCCCAGCATTTT
V: TRBV11-2; D: .; size: few; J: TRBJ2-3; CDR3: CASSLEWGRGMQDTQYF; DNA: TGTGCCAGCAGCTTAGAGTGGGGCCGCGGGATGCAGGATACGCAGTATTTT
V: TRBV5-1; D: .; size: .; J: TRBJ2-1; CDR3: CASRPFPSERLHPSSYNEQFF; DNA: TGCGCCAGCAGGCCTTTTCCCAGCGAGCGGTTACACCCGAGCTCCTACAATGAGCAGTTCTTC
V: TRBV29-1; D: TRBD2; size: .; J: TRBJ2-3; CDR3: CSVDSILAGGTDTQYF; DNA: TGCAGCGTTGATAGTATACTAGCGGGAGGCACAGATACGCAGTATTTT
V: TRBV28; D: TRBD2; size: .; J: TRBJ2-7; CDR3: CASSPPAGGPEYEQYF; DNA: TGTGCCAGCAGCCCGCCAGCGGGAGGGCCGGAATACGAGCAGTACTTC
V: TRBV2; D: .; size: once; J: TRBJ2-4; CDR3: CASSDFDGVKNIQYF; DNA: TGTGCCAGCAGTGACTTTGACGGGGTCAAAAACATTCAGTACTTC
V: TRBV6-5; D: .; size: .; J: TRBJ2-3; CDR3: CASSLTLTDTQYF; DNA: TGTGCCAGCAGTTTGACACTCACAGATACGCAGTATTTT
V: TRBV28; D: .; size: .; J: TRBJ2-7; CDR3: CASSLYAGPGDYEQYF; DNA: TGTGCCAGCAGTTTATACGCGGGTCCAGGGGACTACGAGCAGTACTTC
V: TRBV5-4; D: TRBD2; size: .; J: TRBJ2-1; CDR3: CASSGTSGSYNEQFF; DNA: TGTGCCAGCAGCGGGACTAGCGGAAGTTACAATGAGCAGTTCTTC
V: TRBV9; D: TRBD1; size: .; J: TRBJ2-1; CDR3: CASSGQGAPYNEQFF; DNA: TGTGCCAGCAGCGGACAGGGGGCACCCTACAATGAGCAGTTCTTC
V: TRBV5-1; D: TRBD1; size: .; J: TRBJ2-3; CDR3: CASSPPDRVADTQYF; DNA: TGCGCCAGCAGCCCCCCCGACAGGGTGGCAGATACGCAGTATTTT
V: TRBV28; D: TRBD1; size: .; J: TRBJ1-2; CDR3: CASSARGRDRGLEAF; DNA: TGTGCCAGCAGTGCCCGGGGGAGGGACAGGGGCCTTGAGGCCTTC
V: TRBV27; D: .; size: .; J: TRBJ1-1; CDR3: CASSSSGSEAFF; DNA: TGTGCCAGCAGTTCCTCGGGATCTGAAGCTTTCTTT
V: TRBV4-3; D: TRBD1; size: few; J: TRBJ1-2; CDR3: CASSHSLAQGADGYTF; DNA: TGCGCCAGCAGCCATTCGCTAGCCCAGGGGGCGGATGGCTACACCTTC
V: TRBV15; D: TRBD1; size: .; J: TRBJ2-5; CDR3: CATSQTGVETQYF; DNA: TGTGCCACCAGCCAGACAGGGGTAGAGACCCAGTACTTC
V: TRBV5-6; D: TRBD1; size: .; J: TRBJ2-3; CDR3: CASSLGTGGADTQYF; DNA: TGTGCCAGCAGCTTGGGTACAGGGGGTGCAGATACGCAGTATTTT
V: TRBV5-4; D: TRBD1; size: .; J: TRBJ2-1; CDR3: CASSLRVGTGLDEQFF; DNA: TGTGCCAGCAGCTTGAGGGTCGGGACAGGTCTGGATGAGCAGTTCTTC
V: TRBV5-4; D: .; size: .; J: TRBJ1-5; CDR3: CASSLGQGGQPQHF; DNA: TGTGCCAGCAGCTTGGGTCAGGGCGGTCAGCCCCAGCATTTT